This T cell receptor (beta chain) was captured in a study of T cell changes during pregnancy in multiple sclerosis. Data came from immunoSEQ multiplex PCR; TCRdb stores just in-frame clones and leaves some out. Among about 83,000 clones listed, about 96% were seen once. The J segment lost 0 bases and the V segment lost 4 bases, leaving 9 bases of the junction unmatched. Germline assignment: CDR1 MNHNS and CDR2 SASEGT. The CDR3 is 17 amino acids. The sequence was obtained from a female donor with multiple sclerosis, enrolled in a pregnancy study. The sequencing here drew on peripheral blood, taken in the second trimester of pregnancy. This rearrangement joins TRBV6-1 to TRBJ2-5, with 9 bases matching TRBD2. The CDR3 region has the DNA TGTGCCAGCAGTGTGGGACTAGCTTCTTCGTACCAAGAGACCCAGTACTTC. This translates into CASSVGLASSYQETQYF.